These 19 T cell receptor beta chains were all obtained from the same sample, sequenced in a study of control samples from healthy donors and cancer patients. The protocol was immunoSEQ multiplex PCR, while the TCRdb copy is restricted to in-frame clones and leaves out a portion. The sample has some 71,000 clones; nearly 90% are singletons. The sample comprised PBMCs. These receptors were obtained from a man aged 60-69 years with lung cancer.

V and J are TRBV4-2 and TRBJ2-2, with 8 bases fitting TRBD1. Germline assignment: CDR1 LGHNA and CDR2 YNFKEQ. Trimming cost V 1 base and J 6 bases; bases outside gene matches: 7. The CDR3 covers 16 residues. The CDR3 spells CASSQVTGGSAGELFF. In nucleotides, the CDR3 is TGTGCCAGCAGCCAAGTAACAGGGGGATCCGCCGGGGAGCTGTTTTTT.

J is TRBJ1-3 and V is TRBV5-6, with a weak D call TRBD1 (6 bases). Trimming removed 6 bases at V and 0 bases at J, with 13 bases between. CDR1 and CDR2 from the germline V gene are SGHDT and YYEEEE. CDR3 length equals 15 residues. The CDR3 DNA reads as TGTGCCAGCACCGGACAGTTTAGCTCTGGAAACACCATATATTTT. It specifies CASTGQFSSGNTIYF. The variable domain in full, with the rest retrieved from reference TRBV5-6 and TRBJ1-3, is DAGVTQSPTHLIKTRGQQVTLRCSPKSGHDTVSWYQQALGQGPQFIFQYYEEEERQRGNFPDRFSGHQFPNYSSELNVNALLLGDSALYLCASTGQFSSGNTIYFGEGSWLTVV.

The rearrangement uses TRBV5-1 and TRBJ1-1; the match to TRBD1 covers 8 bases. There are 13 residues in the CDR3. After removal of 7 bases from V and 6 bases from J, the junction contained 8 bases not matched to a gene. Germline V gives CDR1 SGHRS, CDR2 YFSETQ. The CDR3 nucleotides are TGCGCCAGCGCTGAAGGCAGGGGGCCTGAAGCTTTCTTT. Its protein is CASAEGRGPEAFF.

CDR3 amino acids: CAWSRDTSTDTQYF. CDR3 sequence (DNA): TGTGCCTGGAGTCGGGACACCAGCACAGATACGCAGTATTTT. The chain recombines TRBV30 with TRBJ2-3; D might be TRBD1 (6 bases). V was clipped by 2 bases and J by 0 bases, with 9 bases between them. Per the germline V gene, CDR1 is GTSNPN and CDR2 is SVGIG (reference sequence). This CDR3 has 14 residues.

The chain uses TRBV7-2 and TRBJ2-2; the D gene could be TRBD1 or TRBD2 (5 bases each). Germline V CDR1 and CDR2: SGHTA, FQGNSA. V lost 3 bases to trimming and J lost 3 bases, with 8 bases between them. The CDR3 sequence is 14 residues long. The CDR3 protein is CASSFMGDTGELFF. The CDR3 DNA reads TGTGCCAGCAGCTTTATGGGGGACACCGGGGAGCTGTTTTTT. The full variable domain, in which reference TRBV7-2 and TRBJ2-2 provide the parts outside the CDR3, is GAGVSQSPSNKVTEKGKDVELRCDPISGHTALYWYRQSLGQGLEFLIYFQGNSAPDKSGLPSDRFSAERTGGSVSTLTIQRTQQEDSAVYLCASSFMGDTGELFFGEGSRLTVL.

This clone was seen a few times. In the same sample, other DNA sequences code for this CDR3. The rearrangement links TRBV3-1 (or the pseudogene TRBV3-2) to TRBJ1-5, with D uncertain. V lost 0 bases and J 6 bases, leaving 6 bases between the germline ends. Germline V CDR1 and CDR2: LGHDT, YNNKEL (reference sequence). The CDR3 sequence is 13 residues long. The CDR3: CASSQDIGQPQHF. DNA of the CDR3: TGTGCCAGCAGCCAAGATATAGGTCAGCCCCAGCATTTT.

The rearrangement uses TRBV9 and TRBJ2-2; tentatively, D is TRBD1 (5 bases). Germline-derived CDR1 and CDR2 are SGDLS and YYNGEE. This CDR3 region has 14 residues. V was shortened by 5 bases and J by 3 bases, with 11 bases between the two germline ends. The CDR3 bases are TGTGCCAGCAGGACAGATGTTGACACCGGGGAGCTGTTTTTT. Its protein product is CASRTDVDTGELFF.

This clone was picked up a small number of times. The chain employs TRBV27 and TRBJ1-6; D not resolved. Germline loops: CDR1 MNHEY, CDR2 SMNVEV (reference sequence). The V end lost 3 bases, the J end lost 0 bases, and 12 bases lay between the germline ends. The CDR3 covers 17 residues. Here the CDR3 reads CASSFQSSSSYNSPLHF. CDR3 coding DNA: TGTGCCAGCAGTTTTCAATCTTCGAGCTCCTATAATTCACCCCTCCACTTT.

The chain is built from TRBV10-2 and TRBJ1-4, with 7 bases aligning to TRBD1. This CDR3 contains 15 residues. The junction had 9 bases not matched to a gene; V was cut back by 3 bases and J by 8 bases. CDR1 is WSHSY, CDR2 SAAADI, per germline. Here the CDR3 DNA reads TGCGCCAGCAGTGAACCGGCGACAGGGCTAGAAAAACTGTTTTTT. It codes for CASSEPATGLEKLFF.

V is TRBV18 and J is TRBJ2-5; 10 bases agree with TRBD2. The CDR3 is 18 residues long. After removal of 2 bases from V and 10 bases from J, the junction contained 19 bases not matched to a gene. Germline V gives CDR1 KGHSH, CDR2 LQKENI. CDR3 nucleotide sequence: TGTGCCAGCTCACCAACAGCGGGGGGGCGACCAACGGCGGGAGACCAGTACTTC. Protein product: CASSPTAGGRPTAGDQYF.

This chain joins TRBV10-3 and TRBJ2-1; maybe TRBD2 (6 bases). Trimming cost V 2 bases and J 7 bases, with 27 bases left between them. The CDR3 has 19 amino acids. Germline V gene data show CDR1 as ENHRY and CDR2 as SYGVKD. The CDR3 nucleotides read TGTGCCATCAGTGAGATGGGTAAGACTGGCGGGGCCATTTGGAATGAGCAGTTCTTC. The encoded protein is CAISEMGKTGGAIWNEQFF.

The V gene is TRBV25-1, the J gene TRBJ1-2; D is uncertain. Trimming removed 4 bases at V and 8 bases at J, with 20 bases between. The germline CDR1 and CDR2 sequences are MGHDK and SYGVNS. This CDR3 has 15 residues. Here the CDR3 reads CASSAHPHGERGYTF. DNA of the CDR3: TGTGCCAGCAGTGCCCACCCCCACGGCGAGCGCGGCTACACCTTC.

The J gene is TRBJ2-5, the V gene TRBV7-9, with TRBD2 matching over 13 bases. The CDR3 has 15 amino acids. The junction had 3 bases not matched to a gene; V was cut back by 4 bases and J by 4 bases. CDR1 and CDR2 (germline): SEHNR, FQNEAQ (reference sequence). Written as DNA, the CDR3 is TGTGCCAGCAGCTCGGGACTAGCGGGGTTAGAGACCCAGTACTTC. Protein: CASSSGLAGLETQYF.

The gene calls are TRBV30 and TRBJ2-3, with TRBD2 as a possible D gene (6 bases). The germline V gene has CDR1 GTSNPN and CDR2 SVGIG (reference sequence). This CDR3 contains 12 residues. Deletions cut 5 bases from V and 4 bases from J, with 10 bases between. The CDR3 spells CAWFRGADTQYF. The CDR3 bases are TGTGCCTGGTTTCGCGGGGCAGATACGCAGTATTTT. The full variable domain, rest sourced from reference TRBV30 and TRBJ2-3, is SQTIHQWPATLVQPVGSPLSLECTVEGTSNPNLYWYRQAAGRGLQLLFYSVGIGQISSEVPQNLSASRPQDRQFILSSKKLLLSDSGFYLCAWFRGADTQYFGPGTRLTVL.

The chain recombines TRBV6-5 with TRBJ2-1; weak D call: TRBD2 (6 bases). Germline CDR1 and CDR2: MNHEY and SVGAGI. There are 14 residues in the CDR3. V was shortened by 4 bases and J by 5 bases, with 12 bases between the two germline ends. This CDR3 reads CASSSPGLNNEQFF. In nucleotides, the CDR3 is TGTGCCAGCAGTTCCCCGGGACTTAACAATGAGCAGTTCTTC.

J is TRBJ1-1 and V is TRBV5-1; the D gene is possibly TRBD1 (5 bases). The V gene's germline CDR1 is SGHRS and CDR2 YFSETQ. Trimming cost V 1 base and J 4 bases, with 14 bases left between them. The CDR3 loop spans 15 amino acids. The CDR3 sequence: CASSLILGGTTEAFF. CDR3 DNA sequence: TGCGCCAGCAGCTTGATTCTTGGGGGGACCACTGAAGCTTTCTTT.

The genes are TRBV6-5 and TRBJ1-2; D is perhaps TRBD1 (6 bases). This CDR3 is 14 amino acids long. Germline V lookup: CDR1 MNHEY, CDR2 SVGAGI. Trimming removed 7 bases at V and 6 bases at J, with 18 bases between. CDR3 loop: CASTTYQGLNGYTF. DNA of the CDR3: TGTGCCAGCACAACTTACCAGGGGTTAAATGGCTACACCTTC.

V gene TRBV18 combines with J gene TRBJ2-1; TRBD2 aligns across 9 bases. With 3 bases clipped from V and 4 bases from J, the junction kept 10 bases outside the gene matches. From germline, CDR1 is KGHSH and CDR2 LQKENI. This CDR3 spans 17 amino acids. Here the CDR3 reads CASSPERGAGGYNEQFF. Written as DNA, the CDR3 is TGTGCCAGCTCACCCGAGAGAGGCGCGGGGGGGTACAATGAGCAGTTCTTC.

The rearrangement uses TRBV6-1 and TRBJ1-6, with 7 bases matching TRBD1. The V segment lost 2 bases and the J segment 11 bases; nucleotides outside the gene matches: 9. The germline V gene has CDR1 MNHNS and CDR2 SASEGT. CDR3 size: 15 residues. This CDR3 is CASSERDSGRAPLHF. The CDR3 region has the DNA TGTGCCAGCAGTGAAAGGGACAGCGGGAGGGCACCCCTCCACTTT.